This T cell receptor beta chain is from a study of blood T cell repertoires in COVID-19. The CDR3 spans 17 residues. The germline V gene encodes CDR1 SGHTA and CDR2 FQGNSA. The V gene lost 3 bases and the J gene lost 5 bases, with 22 bases spanning the gap. Assay: immunoSEQ multiplex PCR; the TCRdb copy retains only in-frame clones and omits some. This table has fewer than 200,000 clones, just under 85% appearing once. The TCR sequence derives from a woman older than 75 with acute or convalescent COVID-19. The sequenced sample was peripheral blood. The chain combines TRBV7-2 with TRBJ1-2, with D maybe TRBD1 (6 bases). DNA for the CDR3: TGTGCCAGCAGCTTCCGACAGGTGGAGGTGCCACCTTATGGCTACACCTTC. Translation: CASSFRQVEVPPYGYTF.